The T cell receptor beta chain described here comes from a study of cytomegalovirus exposure and HLA in healthy donors. Whole-study results and caveats: The authors judged a highly shared variant cluster likely a sequencing artifact. TCR beta V- and J-gene trimming was later associated with a missense DCLRE1C variant.

V was clipped by 0 bases and J by 8 bases, with 11 bases between them. The CDR3 totals 13 residues. Germline CDR1 and CDR2: SGHNT and YYREEE (reference sequence). For this clone: Antigen specificity is unknown.

It was with 60 Vbeta and 13 Jbeta primers that the PCR ran. This table comes from immunoSEQ multiplex PCR, and its TCRdb copy is limited to in-frame clones, with some not included. The sample yields about 82,000 clones, 65% to 85% seen once. The origin of this receptor is a man between 45 and 60 years old in good health and CMV-seronegative. V and J are TRBV5-4 and TRBJ1-2; D call uncertain. Sequencing used PBMCs. This CDR3 is CASSLVREGGYTF. CDR3 sequence (DNA): TGTGCCAGCAGCTTGGTGAGGGAGGGAGGCTACACCTTC.